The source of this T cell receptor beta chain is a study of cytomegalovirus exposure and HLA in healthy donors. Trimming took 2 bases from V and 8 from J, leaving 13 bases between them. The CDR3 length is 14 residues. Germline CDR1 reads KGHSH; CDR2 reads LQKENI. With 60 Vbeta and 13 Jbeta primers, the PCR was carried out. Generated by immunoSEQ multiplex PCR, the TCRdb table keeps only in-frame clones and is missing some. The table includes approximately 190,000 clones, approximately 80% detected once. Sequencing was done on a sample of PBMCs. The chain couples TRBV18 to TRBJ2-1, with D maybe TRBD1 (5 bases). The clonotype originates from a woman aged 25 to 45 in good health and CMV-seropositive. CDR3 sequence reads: CASSPVTVNDEQFF. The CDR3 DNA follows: TGTGCCAGCTCACCAGTGACAGTTAATGATGAGCAGTTCTTC.